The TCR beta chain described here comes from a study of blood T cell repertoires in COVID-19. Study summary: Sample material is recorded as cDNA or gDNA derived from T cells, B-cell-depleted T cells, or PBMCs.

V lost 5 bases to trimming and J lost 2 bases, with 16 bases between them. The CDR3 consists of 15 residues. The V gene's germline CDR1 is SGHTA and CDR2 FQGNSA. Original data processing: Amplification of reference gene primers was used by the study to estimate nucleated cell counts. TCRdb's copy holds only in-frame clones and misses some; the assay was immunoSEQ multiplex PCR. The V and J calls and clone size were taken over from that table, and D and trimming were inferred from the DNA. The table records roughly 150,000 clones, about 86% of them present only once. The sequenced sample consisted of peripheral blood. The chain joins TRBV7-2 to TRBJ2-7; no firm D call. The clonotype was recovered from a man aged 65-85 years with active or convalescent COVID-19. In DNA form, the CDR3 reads TGTGCCAGCAGCCAGGTGGCAGTGAATCCCTACGAGCAGTACTTC. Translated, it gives CASSQVAVNPYEQYF.